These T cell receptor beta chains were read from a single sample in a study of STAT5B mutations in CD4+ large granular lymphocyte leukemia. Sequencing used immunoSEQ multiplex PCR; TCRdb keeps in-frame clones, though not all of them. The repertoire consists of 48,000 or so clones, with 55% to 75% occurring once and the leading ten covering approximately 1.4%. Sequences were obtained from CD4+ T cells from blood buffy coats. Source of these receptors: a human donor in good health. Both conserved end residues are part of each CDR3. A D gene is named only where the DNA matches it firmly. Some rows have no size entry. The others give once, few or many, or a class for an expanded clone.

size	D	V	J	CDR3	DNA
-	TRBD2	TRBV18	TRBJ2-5	CASSPPGLAGETQYF	TGTGCCAGCTCACCACCGGGACTAGCGGGGGAGACCCAGTACTTC
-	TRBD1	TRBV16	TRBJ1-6	CASSQSGQGYSPLHF	TGTGCCAGCAGCCAATCAGGACAGGGGTATTCACCCCTCCACTTT
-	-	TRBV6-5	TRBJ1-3	CASIPHGSEMNTIYF	TGTGCCAGCATACCGCATGGATCAGAGATGAACACCATATATTTT
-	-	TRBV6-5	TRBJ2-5	CASGHAPGQETQYF	TGTGCCAGCGGACATGCTCCGGGGCAAGAGACCCAGTACTTC
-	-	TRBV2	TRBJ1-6	CASSTPGFSSYNSPLHF	TGTGCCAGCAGTACTCCAGGTTTCAGCTCCTATAATTCACCCCTCCACTTT
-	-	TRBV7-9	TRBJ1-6	CASSLTVYNSPLHF	TGTGCCAGCAGCTTAACGGTCTATAATTCACCCCTCCACTTT
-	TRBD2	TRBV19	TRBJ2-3	CASSPGPGTSGRDTQYF	TGTGCCAGTTCCCCGGGACCAGGGACTAGCGGTAGAGATACGCAGTATTTT
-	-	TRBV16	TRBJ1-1	CASSQGGGEAFF	TGTGCCAGCAGCCAGGGAGGGGGTGAAGCTTTCTTT
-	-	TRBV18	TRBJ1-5	CASSPREGGSQHF	TGTGCCAGCTCTCCGCGGGAAGGGGGGTCCCAGCATTTT
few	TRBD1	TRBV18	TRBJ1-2	CASSPGQGAPLPYGYTF	TGTGCCAGCTCACCGGGCCAGGGGGCTCCCCTACCTTATGGCTACACCTTC
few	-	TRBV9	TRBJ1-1	CASSVALRDTEAFF	TGTGCCAGCAGCGTAGCCCTGCGGGACACTGAAGCTTTCTTT
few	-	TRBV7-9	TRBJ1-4	CASSPTIGGSLKLFF	TGTGCCAGCAGCCCCACAATCGGTGGGTCGTTGAAACTGTTTTTT
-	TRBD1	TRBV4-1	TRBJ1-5	CASSRLETGDQPQHF	TGCGCCAGCAGCCGCCTGGAGACAGGGGATCAGCCCCAGCATTTT
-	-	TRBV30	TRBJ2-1	CAWSAGQPQFF	TGTGCCTGGAGCGCCGGACAGCCCCAGTTCTTC
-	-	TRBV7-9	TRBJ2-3	CASSHQVSAQYF	TGTGCCAGCAGCCACCAGGTTTCGGCGCAGTATTTT
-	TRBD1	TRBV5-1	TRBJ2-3	CASSSQAGGVDTQYF	TGCGCCAGCAGCTCTCAGGCAGGGGGTGTAGATACGCAGTATTTT
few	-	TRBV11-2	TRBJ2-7	CASSLEPYEQYF	TGTGCCAGCAGCCTCGAACCCTACGAGCAGTACTTC
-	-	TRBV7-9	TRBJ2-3	CASREWVDPSTDTQYF	TGTGCCAGCAGGGAATGGGTAGACCCGAGCACAGATACGCAGTATTTT
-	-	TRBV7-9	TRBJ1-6	CASTLGWVQGGSPLHF	TGTGCCAGCACCCTCGGGTGGGTACAGGGCGGTTCACCCCTCCACTTT
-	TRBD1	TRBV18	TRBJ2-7	CASRAQGQLGYEQYF	TGTGCCAGCCGTGCCCAGGGACAGTTGGGGTACGAGCAGTACTTC